These 2 T cell receptor beta chains originate from one sample sequenced in a study of Ad26.COV2.S vaccination and SARS-CoV-2 variants. Treatment of the sample: about 20 received Ad26.COV2.S at low or high dose, single or two shots; several received placebo; per-sample allocation not given. It was on day 63 after the first vaccine or placebo injection that samples were taken. TCRdb's copy holds only in-frame clones and misses some; the assay was immunoSEQ multiplex PCR. The sample has fewer than 400,000 clones, 88% seen once; the top ten hold 3.5%. Sample: peripheral blood, taken in a trial of Ad26.COV2.S vaccine versus placebo. These receptors came from a person between 18 and 59 years old who received the Ad26.COV2.S COVID-19 vaccine or a placebo.

Turning to this clone: The sample carries other DNA sequences with the same CDR3. The V gene is TRBV5-4, the J gene TRBJ2-7, with D possibly being TRBD2 (6 bases). Germline-derived CDR1 and CDR2 are SGHNT and YYREEE (reference sequence). V gave up 0 bases and J gave up 2 bases, with 6 bases separating them. There are 13 residues in the CDR3. The CDR3 loop reads CASSLGEAYEQYF. The CDR3 DNA reads as TGTGCCAGCAGCTTGGGGGAGGCCTACGAGCAGTACTTC.

This clone has just a few counts. The chain couples TRBV11-2 to TRBJ1-1; no firm D call. The V and J ends lost 3 bases and 4 bases respectively, with 18 bases between them. The CDR3 totals 16 residues. The V gene's germline CDR1 is SGHAT and CDR2 FQNNGV. This CDR3 reads CASSFASGRVTTEAFF. As DNA, the CDR3 is TGTGCCAGCAGCTTTGCCTCGGGGAGAGTAACCACTGAAGCTTTCTTT.